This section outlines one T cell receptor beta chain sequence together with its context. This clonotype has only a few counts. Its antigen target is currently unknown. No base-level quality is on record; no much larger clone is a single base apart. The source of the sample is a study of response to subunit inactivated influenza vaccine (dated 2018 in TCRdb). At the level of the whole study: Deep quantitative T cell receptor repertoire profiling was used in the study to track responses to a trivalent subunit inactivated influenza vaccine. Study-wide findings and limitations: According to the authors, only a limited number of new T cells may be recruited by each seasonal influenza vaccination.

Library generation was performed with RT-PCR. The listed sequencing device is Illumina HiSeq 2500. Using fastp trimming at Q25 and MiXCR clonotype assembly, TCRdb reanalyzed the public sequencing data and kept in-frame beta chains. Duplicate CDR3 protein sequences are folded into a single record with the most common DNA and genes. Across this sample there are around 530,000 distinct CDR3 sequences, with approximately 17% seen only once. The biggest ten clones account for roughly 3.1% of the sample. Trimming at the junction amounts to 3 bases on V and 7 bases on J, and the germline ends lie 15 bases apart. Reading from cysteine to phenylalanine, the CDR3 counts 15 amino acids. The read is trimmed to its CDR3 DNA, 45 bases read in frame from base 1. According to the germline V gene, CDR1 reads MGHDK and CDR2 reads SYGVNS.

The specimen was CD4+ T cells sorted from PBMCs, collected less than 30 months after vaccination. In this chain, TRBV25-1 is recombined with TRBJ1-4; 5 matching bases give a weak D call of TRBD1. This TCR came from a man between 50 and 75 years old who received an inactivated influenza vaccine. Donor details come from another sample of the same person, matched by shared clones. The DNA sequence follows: TGTGCCAGCAGTGACCAGACAGCCCTATTTGAAAAACTGTTTTTT. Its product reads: CASSDQTALFEKLFF.